This T cell receptor (beta chain) stems from a study of shared clonotypes between healthy human individuals. General observations from the study: The four-donor shared clonotypes exceeded non-shared clonotypes in generation probability, with non-shared ones scoring lower.

TCRdb's copy holds only in-frame clones and misses some; the assay was immunoSEQ multiplex PCR. This table holds some 500,000 clones, 90% to 97% found once. Germline loops: CDR1 MNHNS, CDR2 SASEGT. Trimming left V 8 bases short and J 4 bases short, with 14 bases between. The CDR3 is made up of 13 amino acids. With respect to this clone: Its antigen remains unknown.

The specimen sequenced was naive CD4+ T cells sorted from blood. Stated subset: CD45RA+ positively selected. This clonotype was obtained from a woman aged 25 to 39 in good health. The chain links TRBV6-1 to TRBJ1-2; no firm D call. For the CDR3, the DNA is TGTGCCAGCGGTCCTCCGCTGGGCTATGGCTACACCTTC. Translation gives CASGPPLGYGYTF.